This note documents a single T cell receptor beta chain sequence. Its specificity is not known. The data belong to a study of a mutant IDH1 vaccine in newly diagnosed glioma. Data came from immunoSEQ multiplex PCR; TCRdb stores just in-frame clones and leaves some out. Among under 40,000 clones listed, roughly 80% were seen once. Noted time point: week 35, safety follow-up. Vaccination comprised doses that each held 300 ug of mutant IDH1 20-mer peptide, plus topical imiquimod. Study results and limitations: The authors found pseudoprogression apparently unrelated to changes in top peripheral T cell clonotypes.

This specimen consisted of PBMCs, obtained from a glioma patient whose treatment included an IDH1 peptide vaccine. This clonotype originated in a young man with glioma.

CDR3 loop: CASSSTPGQGHNEQFF. The CDR3 DNA sequence: TGTGCCAGCAGTTCTACCCCGGGACAGGGGCACAATGAGCAGTTCTTC. The rearrangement links TRBV6-6 to TRBJ2-1; TRBD1 agrees at 10 bases. CDR1 is MNHNY, CDR2 SVGAGI, per germline (reference sequence). The CDR3 runs to 16 residues. V dropped 4 bases and J dropped 5; count of bases not matched to a gene: 8.